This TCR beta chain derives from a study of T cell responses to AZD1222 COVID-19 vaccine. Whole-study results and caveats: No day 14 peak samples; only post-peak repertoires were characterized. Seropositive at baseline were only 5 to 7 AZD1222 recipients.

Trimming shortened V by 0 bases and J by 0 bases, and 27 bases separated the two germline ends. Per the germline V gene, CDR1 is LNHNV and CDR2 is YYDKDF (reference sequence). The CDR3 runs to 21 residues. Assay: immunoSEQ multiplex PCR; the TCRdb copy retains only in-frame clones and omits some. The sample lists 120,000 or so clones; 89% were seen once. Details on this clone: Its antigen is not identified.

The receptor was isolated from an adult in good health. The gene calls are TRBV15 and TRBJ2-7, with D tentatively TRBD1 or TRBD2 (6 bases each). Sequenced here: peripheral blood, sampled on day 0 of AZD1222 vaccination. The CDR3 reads CATSRDPDRFFGGINSYEQYF. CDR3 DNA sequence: TGTGCCACCAGCAGAGATCCAGACAGGTTCTTTGGCGGGATCAACTCCTACGAGCAGTACTTC.